The source of this T cell receptor (beta chain) is a study of blood T cell repertoires in COVID-19. Study background: Samples representing acute and convalescent COVID-19 were sourced from the United States, Italy and Spain. The cDNA or gDNA used as material had been derived from T cells, B-cell-depleted T cells, or PBMCs.

This CDR3 comprises 15 residues. Germline CDR1 and CDR2: MNHEY and SVGAGI. V lost 0 bases and J lost 8; bases outside the gene matches: 8. Per the study methods: Estimation of nucleated cell counts relied on the amplification of reference gene primers. Here immunoSEQ multiplex PCR was the method, and the copy in TCRdb shows in-frame clones only, minus some. The V and J calls and clone size are taken from that table; D and trimming were inferred from the DNA. The sample consists of about 360,000 clones, around 87% of them appearing once. The source material was peripheral blood. The TCR comes from a human donor in a cohort sampled during active COVID-19. The chain has TRBV6-5 and TRBJ1-2, with 8 bases aligning to TRBD1. Written as DNA, the CDR3 is TGTGCCAGCAGTTACTCGCGCAGGGGGCGCGAAGGCTACACCTTC. It is translated as CASSYSRRGREGYTF.